This T cell receptor (beta chain) was profiled in a study of radiotherapy plus CTLA-4 blockade in lung cancer (dated 2018 in TCRdb). About the full investigation: Objective responses occurred in 18% of enrolled patients, and approximately 34% achieved disease control. Overall results and qualifications from the work: Early dynamic changes in blood T cell clones, together with increased serum interferon-beta after radiation, were reported as the strongest predictors of response. After treatment with radiotherapy and ipilimumab, TCR clones that originated in tumors expanded in peripheral blood.

Regarding this clone: The clone's antigen remains unknown. The input lacks base qualities; no much larger clone sits a single base away.

V is reduced by 5 bases and J by 2 bases, leaving a spacing of 12 bases between them. In the germline V gene, CDR1 corresponds to SGHTA and CDR2 to FQGTGA. The CDR3 numbers 14 residues from cysteine through phenylalanine. CDR3 DNA is the only sequence kept; it has 42 bases, read in frame from the first base. The study tested focal radiation therapy combined with CTLA-4 blockade (ipilimumab) in patients with chemo-refractory metastatic non-small-cell lung cancer. The library was produced with the immunoSEQ multiplex PCR assay. Imported from immuneACCESS, the table was reduced by TCRdb to in-frame sequences with V and J called. These copies leave out some clones; in studies compared against another copy, an unresolved V gene accounts for under half, and the cause of the remainder is not known. This sample comprises about 100,000 clones, approximately 83% of them detected only once. Together, the top ten hold around 0.8% of the sample.

The V and J genes are TRBV7-3 and TRBJ2-5; the D gene is perhaps TRBD2, from 7 matching bases. The clonotype was recovered from a human donor with non-small cell lung cancer who had stable disease on radiotherapy plus ipilimumab. The sample was peripheral blood, taken from a patient treated with radiotherapy plus ipilimumab. The sequence in DNA is TGTGCCAGCAGCGTAGGGAGGGGGCAAGAGACCCAGTACTTC. This encodes CASSVGRGQETQYF. Beyond the CDR3, the reference TRBV7-3 and TRBJ2-5 genes provide the residues; the full variable domain reads: GAGVSQTPSNKVTEKGKYVELRCDPISGHTALYWYRQSLGQGPEFLIYFQGTGAADDSGLPNDRFFAVRPEGSVSTLKIQRTERGDSAVYLCASSVGRGQETQYFGPGTRLLVL.